This TCR beta chain was documented in a study of blood T cell repertoires in COVID-19. Sequenced by immunoSEQ multiplex PCR; TCRdb stores in-frame clones only, minus some. The sample gives tens of thousands of clones, over 80% of which show up once; approximately 31% is in the top ten. What was sequenced was peripheral blood. The sequence came from a woman of 80 years or more with active or convalescent COVID-19.

The CDR3 is CASRPGIHEQYF. The CDR3, as DNA: TGCGCCAGCAGGCCGGGTATCCACGAGCAGTACTTC. This chain links TRBV23-1 with TRBJ2-7; no clear D. TRBV23-1 qualifies as an ORF whose function is uncertain. The V gene lost 6 bases and the J gene lost 5 bases, with 11 bases spanning the gap. CDR3 size: 12 residues.